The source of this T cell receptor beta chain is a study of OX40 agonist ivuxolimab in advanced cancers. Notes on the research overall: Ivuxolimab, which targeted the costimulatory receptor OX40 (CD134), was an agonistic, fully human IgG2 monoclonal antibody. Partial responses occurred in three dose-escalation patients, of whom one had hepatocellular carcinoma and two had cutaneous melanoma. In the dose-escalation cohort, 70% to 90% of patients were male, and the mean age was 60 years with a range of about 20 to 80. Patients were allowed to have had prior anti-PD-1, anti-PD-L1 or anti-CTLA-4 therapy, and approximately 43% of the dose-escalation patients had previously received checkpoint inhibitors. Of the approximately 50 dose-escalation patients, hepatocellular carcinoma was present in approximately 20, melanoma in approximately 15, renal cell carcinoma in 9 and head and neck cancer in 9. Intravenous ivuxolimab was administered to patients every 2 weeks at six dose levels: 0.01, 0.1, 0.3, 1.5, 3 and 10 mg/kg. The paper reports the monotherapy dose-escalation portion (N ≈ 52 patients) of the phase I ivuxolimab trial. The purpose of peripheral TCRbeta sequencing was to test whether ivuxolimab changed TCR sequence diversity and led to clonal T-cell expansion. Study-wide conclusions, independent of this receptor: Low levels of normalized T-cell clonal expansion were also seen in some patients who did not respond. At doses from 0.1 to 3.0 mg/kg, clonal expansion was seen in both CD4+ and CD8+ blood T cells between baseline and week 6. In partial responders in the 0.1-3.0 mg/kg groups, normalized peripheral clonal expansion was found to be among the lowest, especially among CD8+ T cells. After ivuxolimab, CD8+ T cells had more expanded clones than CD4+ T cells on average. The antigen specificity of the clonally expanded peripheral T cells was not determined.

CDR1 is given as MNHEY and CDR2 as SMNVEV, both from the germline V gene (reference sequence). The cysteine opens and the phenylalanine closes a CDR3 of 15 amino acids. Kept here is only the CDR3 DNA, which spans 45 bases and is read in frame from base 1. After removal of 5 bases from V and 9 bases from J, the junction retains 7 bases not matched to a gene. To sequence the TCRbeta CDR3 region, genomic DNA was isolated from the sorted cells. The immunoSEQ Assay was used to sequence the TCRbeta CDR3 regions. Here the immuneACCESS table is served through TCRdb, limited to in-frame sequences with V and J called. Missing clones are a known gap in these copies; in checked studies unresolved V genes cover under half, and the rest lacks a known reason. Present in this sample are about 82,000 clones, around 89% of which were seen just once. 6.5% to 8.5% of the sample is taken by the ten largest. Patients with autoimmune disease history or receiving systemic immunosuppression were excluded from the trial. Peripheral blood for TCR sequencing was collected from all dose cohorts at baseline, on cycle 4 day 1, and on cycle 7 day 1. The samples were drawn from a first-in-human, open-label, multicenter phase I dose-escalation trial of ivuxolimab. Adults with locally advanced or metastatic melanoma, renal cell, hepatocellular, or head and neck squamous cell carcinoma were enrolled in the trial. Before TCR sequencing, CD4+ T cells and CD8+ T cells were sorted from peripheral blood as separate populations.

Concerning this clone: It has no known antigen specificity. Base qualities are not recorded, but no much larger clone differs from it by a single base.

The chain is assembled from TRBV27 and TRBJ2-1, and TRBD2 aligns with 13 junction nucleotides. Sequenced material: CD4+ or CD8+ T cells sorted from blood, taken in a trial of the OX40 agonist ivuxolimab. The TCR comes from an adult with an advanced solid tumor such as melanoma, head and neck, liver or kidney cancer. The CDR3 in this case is CASSLTSGRVGEQFF. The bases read TGTGCCAGCAGTCTCACTAGCGGGAGGGTCGGTGAGCAGTTCTTC.